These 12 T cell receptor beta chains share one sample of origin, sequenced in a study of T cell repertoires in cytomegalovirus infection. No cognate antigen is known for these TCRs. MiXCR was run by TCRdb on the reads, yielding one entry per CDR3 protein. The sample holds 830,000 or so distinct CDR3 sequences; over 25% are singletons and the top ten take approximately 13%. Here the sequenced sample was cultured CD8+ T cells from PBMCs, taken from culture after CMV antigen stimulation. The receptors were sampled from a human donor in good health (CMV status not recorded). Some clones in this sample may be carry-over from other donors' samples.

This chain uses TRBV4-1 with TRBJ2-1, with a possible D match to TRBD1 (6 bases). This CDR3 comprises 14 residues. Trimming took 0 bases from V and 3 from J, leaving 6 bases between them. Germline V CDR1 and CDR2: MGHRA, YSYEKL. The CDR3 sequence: CASSQEGGYNEQFF. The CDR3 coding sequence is TGCGCCAGCAGCCAAGAAGGGGGCTACAATGAGCAGTTCTTC.

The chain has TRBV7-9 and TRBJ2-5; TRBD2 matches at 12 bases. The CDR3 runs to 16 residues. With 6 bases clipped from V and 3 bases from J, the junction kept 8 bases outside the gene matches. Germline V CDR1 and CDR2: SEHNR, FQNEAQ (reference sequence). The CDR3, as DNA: TGTGCCAGCAGAGAACCTAGCGGGGGGGCTAAAGAGACCCAGTACTTC. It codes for CASREPSGGAKETQYF.

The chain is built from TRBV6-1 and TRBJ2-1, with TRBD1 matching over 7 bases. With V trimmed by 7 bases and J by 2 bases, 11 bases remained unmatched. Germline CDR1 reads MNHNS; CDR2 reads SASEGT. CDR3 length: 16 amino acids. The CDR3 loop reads CASNTEGDSTYNEQFF. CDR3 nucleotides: TGTGCCAGCAACACCGAGGGGGACAGTACCTACAATGAGCAGTTCTTC.

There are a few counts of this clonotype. This chain's CDR3 is CATLGGPGTGELFF. CDR3 nucleotide sequence: TGTGCCACGTTAGGGGGGCCGGGCACCGGGGAGCTGTTTTTT. J is TRBJ2-2 and V is TRBV12-3 or TRBV12-4; the D call may be TRBD1 or TRBD2 (6 bases each). There are 14 residues in the CDR3. Deletions cut 10 bases from V and 4 bases from J, with 16 bases between.

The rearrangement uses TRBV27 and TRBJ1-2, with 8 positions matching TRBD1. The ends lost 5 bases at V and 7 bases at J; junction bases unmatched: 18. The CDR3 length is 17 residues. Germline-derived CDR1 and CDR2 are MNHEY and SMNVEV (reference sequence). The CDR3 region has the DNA TGTGCCAGCAGTCCCTGGGCAGGGGGCAGCCGGGCCTCTGGCTACACCTTC. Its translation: CASSPWAGGSRASGYTF.

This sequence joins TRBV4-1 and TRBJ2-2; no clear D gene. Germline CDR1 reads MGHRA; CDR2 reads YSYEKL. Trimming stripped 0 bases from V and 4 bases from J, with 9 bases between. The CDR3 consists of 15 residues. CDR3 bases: TGCGCCAGCAGCCAAGAATCGGACCCCACCGGGGAGCTGTTTTTT. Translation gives CASSQESDPTGELFF.

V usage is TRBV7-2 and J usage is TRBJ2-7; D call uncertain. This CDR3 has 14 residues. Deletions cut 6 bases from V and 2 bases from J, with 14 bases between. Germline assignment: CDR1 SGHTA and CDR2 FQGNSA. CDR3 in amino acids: CTSRDGSGAYEQYF. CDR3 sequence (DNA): TGTACCAGCAGAGATGGATCCGGAGCCTACGAGCAGTACTTC. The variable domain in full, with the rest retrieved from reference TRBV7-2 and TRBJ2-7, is GAGVSQSPSNKVTEKGKDVELRCDPISGHTALYWYRQSLGQGLEFLIYFQGNSAPDKSGLPSDRFSAERTGGSVSTLTIQRTQQEDSAVYLCTSRDGSGAYEQYFGPGTRLTVT.

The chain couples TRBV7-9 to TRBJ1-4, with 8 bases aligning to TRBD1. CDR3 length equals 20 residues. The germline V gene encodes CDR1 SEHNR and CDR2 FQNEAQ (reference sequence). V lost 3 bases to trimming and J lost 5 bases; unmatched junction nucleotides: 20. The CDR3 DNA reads TGTGCCAGCAGCTTTCCACGAGGACAGGGAGCGCCCAATATAAATGAAAAACTGTTTTTT. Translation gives CASSFPRGQGAPNINEKLFF.

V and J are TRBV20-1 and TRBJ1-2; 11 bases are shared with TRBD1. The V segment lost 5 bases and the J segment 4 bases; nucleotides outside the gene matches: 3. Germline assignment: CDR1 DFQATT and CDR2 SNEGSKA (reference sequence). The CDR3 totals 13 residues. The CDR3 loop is CSARDRGSYGYTF. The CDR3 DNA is TGCAGTGCTCGGGACAGGGGGTCCTATGGCTACACCTTC.

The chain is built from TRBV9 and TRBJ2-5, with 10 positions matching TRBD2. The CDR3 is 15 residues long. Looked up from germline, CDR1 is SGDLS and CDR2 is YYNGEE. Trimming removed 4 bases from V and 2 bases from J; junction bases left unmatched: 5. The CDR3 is CASSIGLADQETQYF. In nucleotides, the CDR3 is TGTGCCAGCAGCATCGGACTAGCGGATCAAGAGACCCAGTACTTC.

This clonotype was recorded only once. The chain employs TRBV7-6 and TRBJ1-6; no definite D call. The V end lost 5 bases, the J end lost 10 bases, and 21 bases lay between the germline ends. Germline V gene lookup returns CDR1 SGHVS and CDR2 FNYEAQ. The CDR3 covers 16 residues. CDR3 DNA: TGTGCCAGCAGCCCCCCTTTTGAGGGAAGGGAATCACCCCTCCACTTT. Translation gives CASSPPFEGRESPLHF.

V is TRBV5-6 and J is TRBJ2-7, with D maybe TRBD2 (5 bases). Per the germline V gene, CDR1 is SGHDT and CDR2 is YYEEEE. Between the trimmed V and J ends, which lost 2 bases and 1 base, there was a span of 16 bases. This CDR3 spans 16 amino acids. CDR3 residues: CASSFEGHLGSYEQYV. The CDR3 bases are TGTGCCAGCAGCTTTGAGGGCCACCTGGGTTCCTACGAGCAGTACGTC.